The 12 T cell receptor beta chains reported below all come from one sample, sequenced in a study of siplizumab effects on memory and regulatory T cells. The repertoire was sequenced with immunoSEQ multiplex PCR; TCRdb's copy has only in-frame clones and lacks some. The sample carries tens of thousands of clones, approximately 95% recorded once. Sequenced sample: CD8+ T cells sorted from blood. These receptors were taken from a human donor in good health.

V is TRBV7-9 and J is TRBJ2-2; 9 bases match TRBD2. CDR1 is SEHNR and CDR2 is FQNEAQ in the germline V gene (reference sequence). This CDR3 is 17 amino acids long. Trimming took 5 bases from V and 1 from J; bases not matched to a gene: 8. CDR3 amino acids: CASSELPTSGNTGELFF. In DNA, the CDR3 is TGTGCCAGCAGCGAACTACCGACTAGCGGGAACACCGGGGAGCTGTTTTTT.

As for this clone: The same CDR3 also results from other DNA sequences found in this sample. The genes are TRBV6-1 and TRBJ2-7; TRBD1 aligns across 10 bases. The CDR3 runs to 15 residues. Trimming at V came to 6 bases and at J to 7 bases, leaving 12 bases not matched to a gene. Germline CDR1 and CDR2: MNHNS and SASEGT. This chain's CDR3 is CASSPFPGTGEEQYF. CDR3 nucleotide sequence: TGTGCCAGCAGCCCATTCCCGGGGACAGGGGAAGAGCAGTACTTC.

This clone was observed a single time. The V and J genes are TRBV7-3 and TRBJ2-7, with TRBD2 matching over 9 bases. The CDR3 extends over 16 amino acids. Per germline, CDR1 SGHTA and CDR2 FQGTGA. V lost 0 bases to trimming and J lost 5 bases; unmatched junction nucleotides: 8. CDR3 nucleotides: TGTGCCAGCAGCTTAACTGGGGCGGGAGGGCCCCACGAGCAGTACTTC. As protein: CASSLTGAGGPHEQYF.

V and J are TRBV28 and TRBJ1-5; D gene uncertain. CDR3 size: 13 residues. Germline CDR1 and CDR2: MDHEN and SYDVKM. With 5 bases removed from V and 7 bases from J, the gap between germline ends came to 12 bases. Written as DNA, the CDR3 is TGTGCCAGCAGTGGCGCGGGAGGCCAGCCCCAGCATTTT. Translated, it gives CASSGAGGQPQHF.

This chain uses TRBV27 with TRBJ1-1; no firm D call. Germline lookup yields CDR1 MNHEY and CDR2 SMNVEV (reference sequence). There are 15 residues in the CDR3. V was trimmed by 6 bases and J by 0 bases, leaving 14 bases between them. The CDR3 loop reads CASSSSRYMNTEAFF. In DNA form, the CDR3 reads TGTGCCAGCAGCTCCTCCAGATACATGAACACTGAAGCTTTCTTT.

The rearrangement uses TRBV13 and TRBJ2-1; 13 nucleotides match TRBD2. Trimming cost V 10 bases and J 10 bases; bases outside gene matches: 10. CDR1 is PRHDT and CDR2 is FYEKMQ in the germline V gene (reference sequence). The CDR3 is 14 amino acids. CDR3 residues: CATAGTSGTGEQFF. CDR3 sequence (DNA): TGTGCCACAGCGGGGACTAGCGGGACCGGAGAGCAGTTCTTC.

The rearrangement uses TRBV4-2 and TRBJ1-2; D perhaps matches TRBD1 (6 bases). From germline, CDR1 is LGHNA and CDR2 YNFKEQ. V was cut by 1 base and J by 5 bases, with 14 bases left in between. The CDR3 length is 15 residues. The CDR3: CASSQVFSGVYGYTF. The CDR3 nucleotides are TGTGCCAGCAGCCAAGTGTTTTCAGGGGTATATGGCTACACCTTC.

Here the CDR3 DNA reads TGTGCTAGTGGTTTGGGACGTTACCCCACCCCTCATACGCAGTATTTT. Translating gives CASGLGRYPTPHTQYF. The rearrangement uses TRBV12-5 and TRBJ2-3; D gene unclear. Trimming pared 1 base from V and 7 bases from J, leaving 18 bases between. CDR1 and CDR2 (germline): LGHNT, FRNRAP. The CDR3 sequence is 16 residues long.

The chain joins TRBV18 to TRBJ2-7, with 7 bases fitting TRBD1. The ends lost 3 bases at V and 3 bases at J; junction bases unmatched: 11. There are 16 residues in the CDR3. Germline CDR1 KGHSH, CDR2 LQKENI. In DNA, the CDR3 is TGTGCCAGCTCACCGGAGACCGGGACAGACAACTACGAGCAGTACTTC. Translated: CASSPETGTDNYEQYF.

The chain combines TRBV5-6 with TRBJ2-6; D assignment may be TRBD1 or TRBD2 (5 bases each). Germline assignment: CDR1 SGHDT and CDR2 YYEEEE. The length of the CDR3 is 17 residues. Between the trimmed V and J ends, which lost 3 bases and 0 bases, there was a span of 13 bases. The CDR3, as DNA: TGTGCCAGCAGCTGGCCGGGACCGCCCTCTGGGGCCAACGTCCTGACTTTC. It translates to CASSWPGPPSGANVLTF. Complete variable domain (other parts from reference TRBV5-6 and TRBJ2-6): DAGVTQSPTHLIKTRGQQVTLRCSPKSGHDTVSWYQQALGQGPQFIFQYYEEEERQRGNFPDRFSGHQFPNYSSELNVNALLLGDSALYLCASSWPGPPSGANVLTFGAGSRLTVL.

The chain is built from TRBV6-1 and TRBJ2-5; TRBD2 matches 12 bases. Germline assignment: CDR1 MNHNS and CDR2 SASEGT. The trim removed 2 bases at V and 7 bases at J, leaving 17 bases unmatched. This CDR3 spans 19 amino acids. CDR3 region: CASSEKIWETSGRSGTQYF. In DNA, the CDR3 is TGTGCCAGCAGTGAAAAAATTTGGGAGACTAGCGGGAGAAGCGGGACCCAGTACTTC.

This clone was detected once. The CDR3 loop is CASSATGAEQFF. DNA of the CDR3: TGTGCCAGCAGTGCCACGGGAGCCGAGCAGTTCTTC. The gene calls are TRBV28 and TRBJ2-1, with D perhaps matching TRBD2 (6 bases). Between the trimmed V and J ends, which lost 5 bases and 10 bases, there was a span of 12 bases. The germline gives CDR1 MDHEN, CDR2 SYDVKM. The CDR3 covers 12 residues.